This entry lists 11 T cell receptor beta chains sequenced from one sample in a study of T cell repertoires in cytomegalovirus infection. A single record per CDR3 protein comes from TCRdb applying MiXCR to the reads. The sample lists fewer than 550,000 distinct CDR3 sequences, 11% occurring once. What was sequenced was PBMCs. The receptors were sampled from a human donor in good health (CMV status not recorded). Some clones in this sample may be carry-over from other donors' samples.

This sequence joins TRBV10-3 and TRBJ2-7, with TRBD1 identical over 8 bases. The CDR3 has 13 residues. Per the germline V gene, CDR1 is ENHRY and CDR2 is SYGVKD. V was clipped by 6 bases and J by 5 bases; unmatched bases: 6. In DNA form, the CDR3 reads TGTGCCATCAGCCGGACAGGGCGGGACGAGCAGTACTTC. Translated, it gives CAISRTGRDEQYF.

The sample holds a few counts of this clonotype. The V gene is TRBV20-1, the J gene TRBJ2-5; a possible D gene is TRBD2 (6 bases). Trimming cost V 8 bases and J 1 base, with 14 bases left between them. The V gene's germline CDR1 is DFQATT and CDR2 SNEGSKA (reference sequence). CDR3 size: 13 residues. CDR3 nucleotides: TGCAGTATTTATAGCGGACGCCAAGAGACCCAGTACTTC. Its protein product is CSIYSGRQETQYF.

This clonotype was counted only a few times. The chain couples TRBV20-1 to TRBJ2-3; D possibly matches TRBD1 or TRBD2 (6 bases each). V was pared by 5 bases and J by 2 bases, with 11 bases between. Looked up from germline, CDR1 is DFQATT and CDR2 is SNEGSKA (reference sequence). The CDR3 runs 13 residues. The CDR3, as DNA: TGCAGTGCTTCCACGGGGGCCACAGATACGCAGTATTTT. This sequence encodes CSASTGATDTQYF.

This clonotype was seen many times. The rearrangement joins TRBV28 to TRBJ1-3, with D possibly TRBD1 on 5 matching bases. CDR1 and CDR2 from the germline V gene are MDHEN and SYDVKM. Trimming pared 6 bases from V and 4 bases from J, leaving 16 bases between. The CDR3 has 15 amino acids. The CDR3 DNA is TGTGCCAGCAGCCCCAATAAGGGGCTCGGAAACACCATATATTTT. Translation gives CASSPNKGLGNTIYF.

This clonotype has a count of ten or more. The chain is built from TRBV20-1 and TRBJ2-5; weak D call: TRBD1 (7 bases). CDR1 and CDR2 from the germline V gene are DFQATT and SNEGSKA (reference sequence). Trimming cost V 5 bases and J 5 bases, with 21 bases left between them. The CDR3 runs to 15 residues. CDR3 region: CSARIPGPGGETQYF. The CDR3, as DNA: TGCAGTGCTCGCATCCCGGGACCAGGGGGGGAGACCCAGTACTTC.

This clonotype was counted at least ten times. CDR3 region: CASSSRGQGVSEQYF. The CDR3 nucleotides read TGTGCCAGCAGCTCTCGGGGACAGGGGGTCAGCGAGCAGTACTTC. The chain uses TRBV11-2 and TRBJ2-7, with TRBD1 matching 11 bases. CDR1 is SGHAT and CDR2 is FQNNGV in the germline V gene. The CDR3 runs 15 residues. Trimming took 4 bases from V and 6 from J; bases not matched to a gene: 8.

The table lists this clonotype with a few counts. CDR3 nucleotides: TGTGCCAGCAGCCAAGAATCGGCAGGGCTCACTGAAGCTTTCTTT. Protein product: CASSQESAGLTEAFF. The V gene is TRBV14, the J gene TRBJ1-1; TRBD1 might be the D (5 bases). The CDR3 is 15 amino acids. The V gene's germline CDR1 is SGHDN and CDR2 FVKESK. V was shortened by 0 bases and J by 4 bases, with 12 bases between the two germline ends. The full variable domain, with the rest looked up from reference TRBV14 and TRBJ1-1, is EAGVTQFPSHSVIEKGQTVTLRCDPISGHDNLYWYRRVMGKEIKFLLHFVKESKQDESGMPNNRFLAERTGGTYSTLKVQPAELEDSGVYFCASSQESAGLTEAFFGQGTRLTVV.

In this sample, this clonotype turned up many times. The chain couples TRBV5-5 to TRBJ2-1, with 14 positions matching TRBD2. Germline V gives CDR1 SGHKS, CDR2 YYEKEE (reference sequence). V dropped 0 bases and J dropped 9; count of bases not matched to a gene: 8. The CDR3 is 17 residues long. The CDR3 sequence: CASSLAGGTSGSGEQFF. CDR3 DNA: TGTGCCAGCAGCTTGGCCGGGGGGACTAGCGGGAGTGGTGAGCAGTTCTTC.

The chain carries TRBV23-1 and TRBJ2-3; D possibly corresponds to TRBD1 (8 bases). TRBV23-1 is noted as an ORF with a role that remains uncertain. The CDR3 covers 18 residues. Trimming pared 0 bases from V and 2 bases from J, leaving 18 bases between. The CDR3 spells CASSQSEGRDRFTDTQYF. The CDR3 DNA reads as TGCGCCAGCAGTCAATCGGAAGGGAGGGACAGGTTCACAGATACGCAGTATTTT.

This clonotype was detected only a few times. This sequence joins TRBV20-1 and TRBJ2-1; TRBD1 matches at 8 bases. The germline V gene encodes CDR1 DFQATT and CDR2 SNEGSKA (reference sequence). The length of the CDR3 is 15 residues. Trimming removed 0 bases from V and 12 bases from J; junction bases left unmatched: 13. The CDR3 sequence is CSARDPQGAVPGQFF. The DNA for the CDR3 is TGCAGTGCTAGAGATCCGCAGGGGGCCGTTCCTGGGCAGTTCTTC.

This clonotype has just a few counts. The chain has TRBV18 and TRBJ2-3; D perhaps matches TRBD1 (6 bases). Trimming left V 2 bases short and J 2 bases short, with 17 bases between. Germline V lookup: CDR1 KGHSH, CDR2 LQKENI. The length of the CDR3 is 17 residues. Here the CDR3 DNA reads TGTGCCAGCTCACCAGTGATTAGGGGGTGGACCACAGATACGCAGTATTTT. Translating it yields CASSPVIRGWTTDTQYF.